The 22 T cell receptor beta chains reported below all come from one sample, sequenced in a study of shared clonotypes between healthy human individuals. TCRdb's copy holds only in-frame clones and misses some; the assay was immunoSEQ multiplex PCR. The table records over 850,000 clones, around 82% of them present only once. The specimen sequenced was memory CD4+ T cells from PBMCs. The subset was: CD45RA-negative fraction. These receptors all stem from a man between 18 and 29 years old in good health. Some clones in this sample may be carry-over from other donors' samples.

The chain uses TRBV21-1 and TRBJ1-1; no check of the table's D call, TRBD1, against the DNA was made. TRBV21-1 is marked as a pseudogene. The CDR3 spans 17 residues. CDR3 DNA sequence: TGTGCCAGCAATCATAGCAGACAGGGCCCCTCGACCACTGAAGCTTTCTTT. As protein: CASNHSRQGPSTTEAFF.

This clone was counted at least ten times. The chain joins TRBV29-1 to TRBJ2-7; 9 nucleotides agree with TRBD1. Germline V gene data show CDR1 as SQVTM and CDR2 as ANQGSEA. With 4 bases clipped from V and 4 bases from J, the junction kept 5 bases outside the gene matches. The CDR3 extends over 13 amino acids. CDR3 nucleotide sequence: TGCAGCGTTGCGGACAGGGGAAAGTACGAGCAGTACTTC. Translated, it gives CSVADRGKYEQYF.

V is TRBV5-1 and J is TRBJ2-5; D not certain. V lost 8 bases to trimming and J lost 3 bases, with 17 bases between them. Per germline, CDR1 SGHRS and CDR2 YFSETQ. The CDR3 consists of 14 residues. The CDR3 bases are TGCGCCAGTTCGAACTCCGCCCAGAAAGAGACCCAGTACTTC. Protein product: CASSNSAQKETQYF.

This clone occurred once. The J gene is TRBJ1-6, the V gene TRBV30, with D uncertain. CDR1 GTSNPN and CDR2 SVGIG come from the germline V gene (reference sequence). V lost 3 bases and J lost 8, with 8 bases in between. The CDR3 length is 12 residues. The CDR3 region has the DNA TGTGCCTGGAGACAGTGGTATTCACCCCTCCACTTT. This gives the protein CAWRQWYSPLHF.

The genes are TRBV11-3 and TRBJ2-2, with D hard to call. Trimming stripped 3 bases from V and 4 bases from J, with 6 bases between. Germline assignment: CDR1 SGHNT and CDR2 YENEEA. The CDR3 sequence is 13 residues long. For the CDR3, the DNA is TGTGCCAGCAGCTTCCTCCTCACCGGGGAGCTGTTTTTT. It codes for CASSFLLTGELFF.

The chain carries TRBV5-4 and TRBJ2-5, with 8 bases lining up with TRBD1. The V and J ends lost 0 bases and 3 bases, in that order; junction bases with no gene match: 7. Germline loops: CDR1 SGHNT, CDR2 YYREEE (reference sequence). The CDR3 sequence is 16 residues long. CDR3 residues: CASSLGGGQGKETQYF. The CDR3 DNA is TGTGCCAGCAGCTTGGGGGGTGGACAGGGAAAAGAGACCCAGTACTTC.

In its sample, this clone was seen a few times. The rearrangement joins TRBV7-9 to TRBJ1-1; D call uncertain. Per germline, CDR1 SEHNR and CDR2 FQNEAQ (reference sequence). Trimming removed 1 base from V and 0 bases from J, with 9 bases in between. The CDR3 is 15 residues long. DNA for the CDR3: TGTGCCAGCAGCTTAGGTGTACGGATGAACACTGAAGCTTTCTTT. Its protein product is CASSLGVRMNTEAFF.

The chain uses TRBV14 and TRBJ2-7, with 11 bases fitting TRBD2. Germline trimming cut 3 bases from V and 7 bases from J; bases unmatched to any gene: 5. The CDR3 is 14 amino acids. Germline CDR1 SGHDN, CDR2 FVKESK. The CDR3 is CASSHSGRAREQYF. In nucleotides, the CDR3 is TGTGCCAGCAGCCATAGCGGGAGGGCCAGAGAGCAGTACTTC.

This clone was recorded only once. This rearrangement joins TRBV5-1 to TRBJ2-7; 10 positions match TRBD1. From germline, CDR1 is SGHRS and CDR2 YFSETQ. V lost 3 bases and J lost 5; bases outside the gene matches: 5. This CDR3 is 14 amino acids long. CDR3 region: CASSSTGGSDEQYF. The DNA of the CDR3 is TGCGCCAGCAGCTCGACAGGGGGCAGCGACGAGCAGTACTTC.

V gene TRBV5-4 combines with J gene TRBJ2-7; no firm D call. Trimming stripped 0 bases from V and 7 bases from J, with 14 bases between. The germline V gene encodes CDR1 SGHNT and CDR2 YYREEE (reference sequence). This CDR3 spans 14 amino acids. In DNA, the CDR3 is TGTGCCAGCAGCTTGGTGGGCCCCTCCGGGGAGCAGTACTTC. Its protein is CASSLVGPSGEQYF. The whole variable domain, remainder taken from reference TRBV5-4 and TRBJ2-7, is ETGVTQSPTHLIKTRGQQVTLRCSSQSGHNTVSWYQQALGQGPQFIFQYYREEENGRGNFPPRFSGLQFPNYSSELNVNALELDDSALYLCASSLVGPSGEQYFGPGTRLTVT.

The rearrangement links TRBV28 to TRBJ2-2; D may be TRBD1 (6 bases). The CDR3 spans 16 residues. With 1 base removed from V and 7 bases from J, the gap between germline ends came to 16 bases. Germline V gene sequence: CDR1 MDHEN, CDR2 SYDVKM. In nucleotides, the CDR3 is TGTGCCAGCAGTTTATCGACAGGCCTCGAGGGCGGGGAGCTGTTTTTT. Its translation is CASSLSTGLEGGELFF.

The CDR3 is CASAVGGTTGNTIYF. The CDR3 nucleotides read TGTGCCAGCGCGGTAGGAGGCACAACTGGAAACACCATATATTTT. The V gene is TRBV28, the J gene TRBJ1-3; D gene uncertain. The CDR3 runs to 15 residues. The germline gives CDR1 MDHEN, CDR2 SYDVKM. The V end was cut by 8 bases, the J end by 2 bases, with 16 bases between. The full variable domain, its missing parts supplied by reference TRBV28 and TRBJ1-3, is DVKVTQSSRYLVKRTGEKVFLECVQDMDHENMFWYRQDPGLGLRLIYFSYDVKMKEKGDIPEGYSVSREKKERFSLILESASTNQTSMYLCASAVGGTTGNTIYFGEGSWLTVV.

The chain carries TRBV19 and TRBJ1-1; tentative D call: TRBD1 (5 bases). The CDR3 consists of 15 residues. Trimming removed 5 bases at V and 0 bases at J, with 13 bases between. Germline V CDR1 and CDR2: LNHDA, SQIVND (reference sequence). The CDR3, as DNA: TGTGCCAGTAGTCCCCGGGGAGGGGTGAACACTGAAGCTTTCTTT. Protein: CASSPRGGVNTEAFF.

This chain links TRBV28 with TRBJ1-5; possible D gene TRBD1, 5 bases. Trimming cost V 5 bases and J 6 bases, with 17 bases left between them. The germline V gene encodes CDR1 MDHEN and CDR2 SYDVKM. The CDR3 runs to 15 residues. The CDR3 nucleotides read TGTGCCAGCAGTGGCACTCCCAGGGATTCTCAGCCCCAGCATTTT. It specifies CASSGTPRDSQPQHF.

This clone was counted between two and nine times. The genes are TRBV7-2 and TRBJ2-1; D not certain. CDR1 and CDR2 from the germline V gene are SGHTA and FQGNSA. With 3 bases removed from V and 1 base from J, the gap between germline ends came to 10 bases. This CDR3 is 15 amino acids long. The CDR3 DNA sequence: TGTGCCAGCAGCTTGCGGCAGCTATCCTACAATGAGCAGTTCTTC. Amino acids: CASSLRQLSYNEQFF.

This clone turned up a few times. The V call is TRBV18, the J call TRBJ2-5; TRBD1 is a possible D gene (5 bases). Germline values: CDR1 KGHSH, CDR2 LQKENI. V lost 0 bases to trimming and J lost 3 bases, with 14 bases between them. The CDR3 covers 16 residues. The CDR3 spells CASSPPIQGLEETQYF. The CDR3 DNA is TGTGCCAGCTCACCACCGATCCAGGGATTGGAAGAGACCCAGTACTTC.

This clone was observed a handful of times. The junction and the germline gene differ at one end; a read error may be behind it. This chain connects TRBV28 to TRBJ2-5; D not certain. The CDR3 contains 15 residues. Per germline, CDR1 MDHEN and CDR2 SYDVKM. As DNA, the CDR3 is TGTGCCAGCAGCCGGCAACCAAGTACCGAAGAAACCCAGTACTTC. It is translated as CASSRQPSTEETQYF.

V usage is TRBV7-8 and J usage is TRBJ2-1, with D hard to call. The V end lost 4 bases, the J end lost 0 bases, and 10 bases lay between the germline ends. CDR1 is SGHVS and CDR2 is FQNEAQ in the germline V gene. The CDR3 extends over 15 amino acids. The CDR3 loop is CASSSSPRSYNEQFF. Written as DNA, the CDR3 is TGTGCCAGCAGCTCTTCCCCGCGCTCCTACAATGAGCAGTTCTTC.

Concerning this clone: Within the sample, other DNA sequences also encode this same CDR3. The CDR3 loop is CASSLVWGSDTEAFF. Written as DNA, the CDR3 is TGCGCCAGCAGCTTGGTGTGGGGAAGTGACACTGAAGCTTTCTTT. The chain is built from TRBV5-1 and TRBJ1-1, with D uncertain. The CDR3 has 15 amino acids. The V and J ends lost 0 bases and 3 bases respectively, with 12 bases between them. Germline V lookup: CDR1 SGHRS, CDR2 YFSETQ. Full variable domain (rest looked up from reference TRBV5-1 and TRBJ1-1): KAGVTQTPRYLIKTRGQQVTLSCSPISGHRSVSWYQQTPGQGLQFLFEYFSETQRNKGNFPGRFSGRQFSNSRSEMNVSTLELGDSALYLCASSLVWGSDTEAFFGQGTRLTVV.

This chain links TRBV5-1 with TRBJ2-2; no definite D call. The CDR3 spans 14 residues. Germline V lookup: CDR1 SGHRS, CDR2 YFSETQ. V lost 7 bases and J 0 bases, leaving 10 bases between the germline ends. DNA for the CDR3: TGCGCCAGCCGGAAGGAGACGAACACCGGGGAGCTGTTTTTT. This encodes CASRKETNTGELFF.

The chain combines TRBV28 with TRBJ2-7; TRBD1 matches at 10 bases. CDR1 and CDR2 from the germline V gene are MDHEN and SYDVKM. There are 15 residues in the CDR3. Losses at the gene ends were 7 bases for V and 5 bases for J; bases not matched to a gene: 11. The CDR3 DNA sequence: TGTGCCAGCACCCTCCGACAGGGGGCGAGAGACGAGCAGTACTTC. Protein product: CASTLRQGARDEQYF. The full variable domain, completed using reference TRBV28 and TRBJ2-7, is DVKVTQSSRYLVKRTGEKVFLECVQDMDHENMFWYRQDPGLGLRLIYFSYDVKMKEKGDIPEGYSVSREKKERFSLILESASTNQTSMYLCASTLRQGARDEQYFGPGTRLTVT.

This clone was seen only a few times. The rearrangement joins TRBV5-6 to TRBJ1-1; 7 bases line up with TRBD1. Trimming removed 2 bases from V and 1 base from J; junction bases left unmatched: 2. This CDR3 region has 14 residues. The germline CDR1 and CDR2 sequences are SGHDT and YYEEEE. Here the CDR3 DNA reads TGTGCCAGCAGCTTCGACAGGGAGAACACTGAAGCTTTCTTT. It is translated as CASSFDRENTEAFF.